This T cell receptor beta chain was profiled in a study of T cell repertoires in cytomegalovirus infection. Findings of the study overall: The ex vivo response showed dominance by HLA-C-restricted CMV-specific TCR beta clonotypes.

Via MiXCR, TCRdb re-called the reads, giving one row per CDR3 protein. Of some 900,000 distinct CDR3 sequences listed, approximately 32% are singletons. With 4 bases removed from V and 2 bases from J, the gap between germline ends came to 8 bases. CDR3 size: 13 residues. Germline loops: CDR1 ENHRY, CDR2 SYGVKD. Details on this clonotype: No antigen is known for it.

This receptor was taken from a human donor in good health (CMV status not recorded). Some clones in this sample may be carry-over from other donors' samples. V usage is TRBV10-3 and J usage is TRBJ1-1; no definite D call. The sample consisted of cultured CD8+ T cells from PBMCs, taken from culture after CMV antigen stimulation. This CDR3 is CAISVEENTEAFF. DNA of the CDR3: TGTGCCATCAGTGTAGAGGAAAACACTGAAGCTTTCTTT.